These T cell receptor beta chains were read from a single sample in a study of T-cell reconstitution after alpha-beta-depleted transplantation in children. TCRdb used MiXCR to reprocess the PCR reads, holding one entry per CDR3 protein. The sample consists of 500,000 to 750,000 distinct CDR3 sequences, 25% to 30% of them appearing once. The material was PBMCs, obtained before TCRalphabeta/CD19-depleted stem cell transplant. These receptors were taken from a boy younger than two with Wiskott-Aldrich syndrome, due to receive a stem cell transplant. Each CDR3 is given without its conserved first and last residue.

CDR3	J	V
ASSPTGTRATDTQY	TRBJ2-3	TRBV12-3/TRBV12-4
AISVGSLNTGELF	TRBJ2-2	TRBV10-3
ASSTRTSGNNEQF	TRBJ2-1	TRBV5-1
ASSFERVSLEQY	TRBJ2-7	TRBV12-3/TRBV12-4
ASRIGLAETYNEQF	TRBJ2-1	TRBV5-1
SVAPGLAGETQY	TRBJ2-5	TRBV29-1
ASRRRQGAGQPQH	TRBJ1-5	TRBV27
ASSFARRAEAF	TRBJ1-1	TRBV12-3/TRBV12-4
SVVWQAGGYT	TRBJ1-2	TRBV29-1
ASSQTARGGNEQF	TRBJ2-1	TRBV5-1
SVGDLQAF	TRBJ1-1	TRBV29-1
SMRGGTVTYNEQF	TRBJ2-1	TRBV29-1
ATSDPPSGSREETQY	TRBJ2-5	TRBV24-1
ASSPTEQGARGYT	TRBJ1-2	TRBV18
ASSLGWGDSGYT	TRBJ1-2	TRBV7-2
ASSLVPGVQETQY	TRBJ2-5	TRBV7-2
ASSTPGPISNTGELF	TRBJ2-2	TRBV28
ASSRTGEIYGYT	TRBJ1-2	TRBV6-1
AISESFAGPHYGYT	TRBJ1-2	TRBV10-3
ASSYGQVNTEAF	TRBJ1-1	TRBV6-5
ASSLDGINGEQF	TRBJ2-1	TRBV5-1
ASSLYGTSGTDTQY	TRBJ2-3	TRBV28
ASSSGGRAF	TRBJ2-1	TRBV7-3
ASSGNREQY	TRBJ2-4	TRBV25-1
SARDRLAGRGTDTQY	TRBJ2-3	TRBV20-1
ASSSTFRANSYEQY	TRBJ2-7	TRBV5-5
ASSYEGGRPNEQF	TRBJ2-1	TRBV6-5
ASSQFPDAAGAYNEQF	TRBJ2-1	TRBV4-2
ASSPFLAGGPEETQY	TRBJ2-5	TRBV5-1
ASSAIPGDTQY	TRBJ2-3	TRBV5-1
ASSLWGGSYSETQY	TRBJ2-5	TRBV5-6
SGTPWDRGGRNEQF	TRBJ2-1	TRBV29-1
ASSDRTSGGPYNEQF	TRBJ2-1	TRBV6-2/TRBV6-3
ASSLVLAADNEQF	TRBJ2-1	TRBV5-1
ASSFTGVGPAF	TRBJ1-1	TRBV5-1
ASSLPLAGGADTQY	TRBJ2-3	TRBV5-1
ASSRLAGRIGDEQY	TRBJ2-7	TRBV28
ASSLLQGEKY	TRBJ2-7	TRBV28
ASSNGTSGSREQY	TRBJ2-7	TRBV5-1
ASRVRTGEADTQY	TRBJ2-3	TRBV6-1
ASSQRVGSAAHEQY	TRBJ2-7	TRBV9
ASSPMTWKPSKETQY	TRBJ2-5	TRBV12-3/TRBV12-4
SARTIPNTEAF	TRBJ1-1	TRBV20-1
ASSQDLLAGDEQF	TRBJ2-1	TRBV3-1
SARDPIAGELF	TRBJ2-2	TRBV20-1
ASTLGVPLWNEQF	TRBJ2-1	TRBV12-3/TRBV12-4
ASSHPGWI	TRBJ2-1	TRBV6-2/TRBV6-3
ASSPPMTGKNTGELF	TRBJ2-2	TRBV18
PSSLVLAGNEQF	TRBJ2-1	TRBV5-1